Sequencing of this TCR beta chain was carried out in a study of CD4 T cells in relation to SARS-CoV-2 and coronaviruses. Data came from immunoSEQ multiplex PCR; TCRdb stores just in-frame clones and leaves some out. The table includes 60,000 to 75,000 clones, about 92% detected once. The CDR3 has 16 amino acids. CDR1 is SGHTA and CDR2 is FQGNSA in the germline V gene. The junction had 4 bases not matched to a gene; V was cut back by 1 base and J by 4 bases. The unexposed donors gave CD4+ T cells in about 2010-2019, prior to COVID-19. Naive and memory CD4+ T cells were separated from cryopreserved PBMCs.

Sequenced sample: naive CD4+ T cells from PBMCs. The sample's subset: naive CD4+ T cells isolated by negative enrichment. V is TRBV7-2 and J is TRBJ1-6, with 7 bases fitting TRBD1. The receptor comes from a human donor in good health. The CDR3 sequence: CASSLGGGTYNSPLHF. The CDR3 DNA reads as TGTGCCAGCAGCTTAGGAGGGGGCACTTATAATTCACCCCTCCACTTT.